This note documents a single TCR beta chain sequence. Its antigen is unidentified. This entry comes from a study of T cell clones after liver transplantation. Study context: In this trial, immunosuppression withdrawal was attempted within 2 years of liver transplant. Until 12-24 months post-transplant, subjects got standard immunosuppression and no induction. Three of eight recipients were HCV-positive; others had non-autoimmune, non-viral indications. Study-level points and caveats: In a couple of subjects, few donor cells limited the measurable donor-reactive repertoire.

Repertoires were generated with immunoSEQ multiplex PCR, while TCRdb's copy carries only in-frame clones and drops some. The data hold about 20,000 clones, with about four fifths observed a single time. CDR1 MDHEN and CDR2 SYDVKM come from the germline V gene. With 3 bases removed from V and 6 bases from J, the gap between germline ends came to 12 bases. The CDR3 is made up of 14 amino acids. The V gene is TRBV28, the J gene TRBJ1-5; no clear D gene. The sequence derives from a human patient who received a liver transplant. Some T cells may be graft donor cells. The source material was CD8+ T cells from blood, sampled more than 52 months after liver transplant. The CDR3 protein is CASSFLEVVQPQHF. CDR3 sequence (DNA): TGTGCCAGCAGTTTCCTGGAGGTGGTTCAGCCCCAGCATTTT.